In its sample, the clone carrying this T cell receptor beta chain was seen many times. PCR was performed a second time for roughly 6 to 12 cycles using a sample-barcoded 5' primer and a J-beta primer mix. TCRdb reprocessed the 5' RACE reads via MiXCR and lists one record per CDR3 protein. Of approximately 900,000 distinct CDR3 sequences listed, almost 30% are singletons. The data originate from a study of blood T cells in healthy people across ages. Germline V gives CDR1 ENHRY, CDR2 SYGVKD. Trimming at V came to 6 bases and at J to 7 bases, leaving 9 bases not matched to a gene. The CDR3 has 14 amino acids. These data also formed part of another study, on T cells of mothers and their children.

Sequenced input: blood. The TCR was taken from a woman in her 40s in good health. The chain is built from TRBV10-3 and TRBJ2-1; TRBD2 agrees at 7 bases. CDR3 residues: CAIRRQRGGNEQFF. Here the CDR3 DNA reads TGTGCCATCAGGAGACAGCGGGGAGGGAATGAGCAGTTCTTC.